This T cell receptor beta chain was obtained from a study of cytomegalovirus exposure and HLA in healthy donors. Study-wide points: In a later analysis, parvovirus B19, influenza, CMV and Epstein-Barr virus appeared linked to several top co-occurrence clusters. Cytomegalovirus-associated status was assigned to about 180 TCR beta chains. An analysis that came later showed most CMV-associated TCR beta chains appearing HLA-restricted. Later genetic work tied a missense DCLRE1C variant to beta-chain V and J trimming.

Germline values: CDR1 MNHNS, CDR2 SASEGT. The V end was cut by 3 bases, the J end by 6 bases, with 18 bases between. The CDR3 covers 15 residues. It was with 60 Vbeta and 13 Jbeta primers that the PCR ran. Assay used: immunoSEQ multiplex PCR; TCRdb lists only in-frame clones, some missing. The sample comprises roughly 130,000 clones, 65% to 80% of which are singletons, and 0.95% to 1.1% rests with the top ten. On this clone itself: The antigen is not known.

The sequenced sample was PBMCs. The sequence came from a human donor in good health. The chain carries TRBV6-1 and TRBJ2-7; no reliable D call. The CDR3 coding sequence is TGTGCCAGCAGTGAGAGGATCCACCTTTTTCCCGAGCAGTACTTC. It translates to CASSERIHLFPEQYF.